This entry lists 24 T cell receptor beta chains sequenced from one sample in a study of T cell repertoires in aging, cancer and after chemotherapy. Amplification of TCR beta used genomic DNA extracted from peripheral blood. A mixed TRB-A/B primer pool amplified rearranged TRB by multiplex touch-down PCR. Each CDR3 protein is one row after TCRdb ran MiXCR on the multiplex PCR reads. The data hold 10,000 to 15,000 distinct CDR3 sequences, with under 35% observed a single time. Material for sequencing was blood. The receptor source for this set is a human donor with a blood cancer.

This clonotype was observed at least ten times. The chain uses TRBV10-3 and TRBJ1-3; D ambiguous. V was shortened by 3 bases and J by 0 bases, with 3 bases between the two germline ends. Per the germline V gene, CDR1 is ENHRY and CDR2 is SYGVKD. The CDR3 sequence is 13 residues long. The DNA of the CDR3 is TGTGCCATCAGTGACGACTCTGGAAACACCATATATTTT. This codes for CAISDDSGNTIYF.

The gene calls are TRBV18 and TRBJ1-2; D gene unclear. Germline CDR1 KGHSH, CDR2 LQKENI. The CDR3 sequence is 14 residues long. Trimming removed 2 bases from V and 3 bases from J, with 10 bases in between. CDR3 DNA sequence: TGTGCCAGCTCACCAGGGTGGGCGGACTATGGCTACACCTTC. It specifies CASSPGWADYGYTF.

Sample share makes this clonotype medium-sized. This rearrangement joins TRBV10-3 to TRBJ2-3; D unclear. The V and J ends lost 6 bases and 3 bases respectively, with 16 bases between them. CDR1 is ENHRY, CDR2 SYGVKD, per germline. The CDR3 spans 15 residues. Written as DNA, the CDR3 is TGTGCCATCAGCGACGGGTTGTCCGCGACAGATACGCAGTATTTT. Translated: CAISDGLSATDTQYF.

The chain joins TRBV14 to TRBJ2-5; 9 bases line up with TRBD1. In germline, CDR1 is SGHDN, CDR2 FVKESK. The CDR3 consists of 16 residues. The V and J ends lost 6 bases and 2 bases, in that order; junction bases with no gene match: 10. In DNA form, the CDR3 reads TGTGCCAGCAGTCCCGGACAGGGGACATTTCAAGAGACCCAGTACTTC. Amino acids: CASSPGQGTFQETQYF.

The chain joins TRBV20-1 to TRBJ2-6; no clear D gene. The CDR3 is 14 residues long. V was pared by 6 bases and J by 0 bases, with 9 bases between. The germline gives CDR1 DFQATT, CDR2 SNEGSKA (reference sequence). The CDR3 coding sequence is TGCAGTGCCCCCACGAACTCTGGGGCCAACGTCCTGACTTTC. As protein: CSAPTNSGANVLTF.

V gene TRBV7-9 combines with J gene TRBJ2-3, with D maybe TRBD2 (6 bases). The V gene lost 4 bases and the J gene lost 1 base, with 15 bases spanning the gap. Germline CDR1 reads SEHNR; CDR2 reads FQNEAQ (reference sequence). The CDR3 is 16 amino acids. In nucleotides, the CDR3 is TGTGCCAGCAGCTCGACTAGGACCCAACGCACAGATACGCAGTATTTT. Translating it yields CASSSTRTQRTDTQYF.

The genes are TRBV4-3 and TRBJ2-2; 13 bases are shared with TRBD2. Germline CDR1 and CDR2: LGHNA and YSLEER. The CDR3 covers 16 residues. V shed 5 bases, J shed 6 bases, and the junction held 6 bases outside the gene matches. The DNA for the CDR3 is TGCGCCAGCAGCGGGGGACTAGCGGGAATAGCCGGGGAGCTGTTTTTT. Its protein is CASSGGLAGIAGELFF.

The rearrangement uses TRBV6-4 and TRBJ1-5; no firm D call. V lost 6 bases to trimming and J lost 0 bases, with 9 bases between them. The CDR3 is made up of 14 amino acids. Germline assignment: CDR1 MRHNA and CDR2 SNTAGT. The CDR3 region has the DNA TGTGCCAGCAGGAACGGTGATAGCAATCAGCCCCAGCATTTT. It encodes CASRNGDSNQPQHF.

This clonotype occurred a few times. This rearrangement joins TRBV5-6 to TRBJ2-7, with no clear D. This CDR3 is built from 17 residues. Between the trimmed V and J ends, which lost 0 bases and 0 bases, there was a span of 16 bases. Germline V CDR1 and CDR2: SGHDT, YYEEEE. The CDR3 DNA is TGTGCCAGCAGCTTGGGGTTTTCGGTTAGCAGCTCCTACGAGCAGTACGTC. Translation: CASSLGFSVSSSYEQYV.

The chain combines TRBV4-2 with TRBJ1-2; 8 bases are shared with TRBD1. Trimming cost V 3 bases and J 3 bases; bases outside gene matches: 3. Germline CDR1 reads LGHNA; CDR2 reads YNFKEQ. The CDR3 totals 14 residues. The CDR3 spells CASSHGQGHYGYTF. CDR3 nucleotides: TGTGCCAGCAGCCACGGACAGGGCCACTATGGCTACACCTTC.

Regarding this clonotype: A much larger clone sits a single nucleotide away, making a read error possible. The chain carries TRBV27 and TRBJ2-3, with TRBD1 matching 8 bases. Germline values: CDR1 MNHEY, CDR2 SMNVEV (reference sequence). The CDR3 runs 13 residues. The CDR3 here is CAISYQGADTQYF. Written as DNA, the CDR3 is TGTGCCATCAGTTATCAGGGGGCGGATACGCAGTATTTT.

Ten or more counts support this clonotype. CDR3 DNA sequence: TGTGCCAGTAGTATTCGGCCGAGCACCGGGGAGCTGTTTTTT. As protein: CASSIRPSTGELFF. The chain has TRBV19 and TRBJ2-2; no reliable D call. Germline CDR1 is LNHDA and CDR2 is SQIVND (reference sequence). This CDR3 is built from 14 residues. Between the trimmed V and J ends, which lost 3 bases and 4 bases, there was a span of 9 bases. Complete variable domain (other parts from reference TRBV19 and TRBJ2-2): DGGITQSPKYLFRKEGQNVTLSCEQNLNHDAMYWYRQDPGQGLRLIYYSQIVNDFQKGDIAEGYSVSREKKESFPLTVTSAQKNPTAFYLCASSIRPSTGELFFGEGSRLTVL.

This clonotype showed up just a few times. V gene TRBV5-1 combines with J gene TRBJ1-1; D unresolved. The germline V and J ends were trimmed by 3 bases and 0 bases, with 6 bases remaining between them. CDR1 is SGHRS and CDR2 is YFSETQ in the germline V gene. There are 13 residues in the CDR3. CDR3 nucleotide sequence: TGCGCCAGCAGCTCACAGATGAACACTGAAGCTTTCTTT. This gives the protein CASSSQMNTEAFF.

This clonotype counts as medium-sized. This rearrangement joins TRBV30 to TRBJ2-7, with 7 bases matching TRBD2. Trimming cost V 0 bases and J 6 bases; bases outside gene matches: 5. Germline V CDR1 and CDR2: GTSNPN, SVGIG (reference sequence). CDR3 length equals 13 residues. CDR3 region: CAWSVLGGTEQYF. The CDR3 nucleotides are TGTGCCTGGAGTGTACTCGGGGGGACCGAGCAGTACTTC.

Only a few counts were recorded for this clonotype. The chain has TRBV6-1 and TRBJ1-4; tentatively, D is TRBD1 (6 bases). V lost 5 bases, J lost 1 base, and 8 bases lay in between. Germline V lookup: CDR1 MNHNS, CDR2 SASEGT. The CDR3 has 14 residues. In nucleotides, the CDR3 is TGTGCCAGCAGTTTGACAGGAACTAATGAAAAACTGTTTTTT. This translates into CASSLTGTNEKLFF.

Note on this clonotype: A much more abundant neighbour one base away suggests this may be a read error. This chain links TRBV29-1 with TRBJ1-4; D remains ambiguous. This CDR3 spans 13 amino acids. Germline loops: CDR1 SQVTM, CDR2 ANQGSEA. Trimming took off 1 base at V and 4 bases at J, with 7 bases between the two ends. The CDR3 reads CSVEGPNNEKLFF. The CDR3 DNA reads as TGCAGCGTTGAAGGGCCCAATAATGAAAAACTGTTTTTT.

In its sample, this clonotype is medium-sized. The rearrangement uses TRBV29-1 and TRBJ2-7; a weak D match, TRBD1 (6 bases). V was trimmed by 3 bases and J by 6 bases, leaving 6 bases between them. The CDR3 length is 10 residues. From germline, CDR1 is SQVTM and CDR2 ANQGSEA. CDR3 sequence: CSVETGEQYF. CDR3 nucleotide sequence: TGCAGCGTTGAGACAGGCGAGCAGTACTTC.

This clonotype was detected a few times. The chain has TRBV20-1 and TRBJ2-2; TRBD2 matches 9 bases. J was trimmed by 2 bases and V by 6 bases; bases with no gene match: 10. CDR1 DFQATT and CDR2 SNEGSKA come from the germline V gene (reference sequence). CDR3 length: 16 amino acids. As DNA, the CDR3 is TGCAGTGCCAAAGAGGCTAGCGGGATTAACACCGGGGAGCTGTTTTTT. Its protein is CSAKEASGINTGELFF.

This clonotype has just a few counts. The CDR3 bases are TGTGCCAGCAGCATAGAACTAGCGGGGGGATACAATGAGCAGTTCTTC. Its protein product is CASSIELAGGYNEQFF. The V and J genes are TRBV5-4 and TRBJ2-1, with 12 positions matching TRBD2. This CDR3 spans 16 amino acids. The V gene end was trimmed by 4 bases and the J gene end by 4 bases; junction bases not matched to a gene: 6. Germline CDR1 and CDR2: SGHNT and YYREEE (reference sequence).

The gene calls are TRBV20-1 and TRBJ1-6; 10 bases fit TRBD1. Germline assignment: CDR1 DFQATT and CDR2 SNEGSKA (reference sequence). Trimming at V came to 4 bases and at J to 7 bases, leaving 7 bases not matched to a gene. The CDR3 has 15 amino acids. The CDR3 is CSAIVGQGRNSPLHF. The CDR3 DNA sequence: TGCAGTGCTATAGTGGGACAGGGGAGAAATTCACCCCTCCACTTT.

Only a few counts were recorded for this clonotype. The chain carries TRBV20-1 and TRBJ2-7, with 10 bases aligning to TRBD1. The CDR3 loop spans 15 amino acids. Per germline, CDR1 DFQATT and CDR2 SNEGSKA (reference sequence). V trimming: 5 bases; J trimming: 2 bases; junction bases outside the gene matches: 9. CDR3 DNA: TGCAGTGCTGATTACCGGGACAGGGGAACCTACGAGCAGTACTTC. This encodes CSADYRDRGTYEQYF.

J is TRBJ2-3 and V is TRBV10-3; 14 bases match TRBD2. The CDR3 runs 20 residues. The junction had 14 bases not matched to a gene; V was cut back by 5 bases and J by 1 base. CDR1 is ENHRY and CDR2 is SYGVKD in the germline V gene. The CDR3 reads CAISNAGTSGSPDGTDTQYF. The CDR3 DNA follows: TGTGCCATCAGTAACGCCGGGACTAGCGGGAGTCCCGACGGCACAGATACGCAGTATTTT.

A word on this clonotype: This clone may be a read error of a much larger clone one base away. The rearrangement uses TRBV19 and TRBJ1-1; D remains ambiguous. Germline lookup yields CDR1 LNHDA and CDR2 SQIVND (reference sequence). This CDR3 region has 12 residues. The V and J ends lost 7 bases and 4 bases respectively, with 10 bases between them. CDR3: CASKFGVTEAFF. The CDR3 DNA reads as TGTGCCAGTAAGTTCGGCGTCACTGAAGCTTTCTTT. The variable domain in full, completed from reference TRBV19 and TRBJ1-1, reads DGGITQSPKYLFRKEGQNVTLSCEQNLNHDAMYWYRQDPGQGLRLIYYSQIVNDFQKGDIAEGYSVSREKKESFPLTVTSAQKNPTAFYLCASKFGVTEAFFGQGTRLTVV.

This clonotype counts as medium-sized. The chain carries TRBV27 and TRBJ2-7, with a tentative D call TRBD2 (5 bases). CDR1 MNHEY and CDR2 SMNVEV come from the germline V gene (reference sequence). Deletions cut 4 bases from V and 1 base from J, with 8 bases between. The CDR3 length is 13 residues. The CDR3 nucleotides are TGTGCCAGCAGTTGGACTCGATCCTACGAGCAGTACTTC. Amino acids: CASSWTRSYEQYF.